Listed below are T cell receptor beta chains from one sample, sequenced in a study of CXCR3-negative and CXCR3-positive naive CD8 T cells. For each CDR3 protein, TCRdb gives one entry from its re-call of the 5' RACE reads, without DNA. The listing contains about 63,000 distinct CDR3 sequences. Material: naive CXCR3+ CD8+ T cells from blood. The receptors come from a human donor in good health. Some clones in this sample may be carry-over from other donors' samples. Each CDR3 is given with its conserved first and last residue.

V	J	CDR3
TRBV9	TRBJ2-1	CASSVEGASSYNEQFF
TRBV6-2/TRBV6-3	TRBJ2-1	CASSSFGADEQFF
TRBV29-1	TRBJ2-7	CSVLAPYEQYF
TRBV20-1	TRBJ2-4	CSARSRESNIQYF
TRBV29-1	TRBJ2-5	CSPTRTEETQYF
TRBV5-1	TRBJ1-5	CASSYGVQNQPQHF
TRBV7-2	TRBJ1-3	CASSTDSLGTGNTIYF
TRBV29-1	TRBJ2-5	CSAWRAGETQYF
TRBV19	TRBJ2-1	CASSKLTGQSYNEQFF
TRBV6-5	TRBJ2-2	CASSYGAFTGELFF
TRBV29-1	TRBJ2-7	CSTKGGTGGNEQYF
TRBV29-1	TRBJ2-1	CSVGGSSADEQFF
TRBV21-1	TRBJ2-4	CASSKSLDRDIQYF
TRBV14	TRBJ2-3	CASSLHTSGDTQYF
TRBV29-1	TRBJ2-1	CSVEGGIEARPEQFF
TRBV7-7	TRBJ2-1	CASSAGPESSNEQFF
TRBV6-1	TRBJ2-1	CASSERPHEQFF
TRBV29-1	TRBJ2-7	CSVVDGVSYEQYF
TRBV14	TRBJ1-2	CASSQGTGENYGYTF
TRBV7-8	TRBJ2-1	CASSLRLAGGVYNEQFF
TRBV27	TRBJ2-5	CASSPGTSLRQETQYF
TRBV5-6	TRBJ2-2	CASSFGGGGTGELFF
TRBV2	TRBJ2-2	CASSTRGGKTGELFF
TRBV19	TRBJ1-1	CASSMTGAQTEAFF
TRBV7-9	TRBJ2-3	CASSLIQRGRDTQYF
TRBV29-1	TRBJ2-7	CSAVLVSNYEQYF
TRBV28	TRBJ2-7	CASSFGRGGYEQYF
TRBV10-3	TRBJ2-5	CAISESTIWGETQYF
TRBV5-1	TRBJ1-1	CASSLDGTGGIAFF
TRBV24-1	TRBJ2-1	CATSDTPGEQFF
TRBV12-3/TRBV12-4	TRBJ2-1	CASSLDHRGAYNEQFF
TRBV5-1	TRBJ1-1	CASSWGQLMNTEAFF
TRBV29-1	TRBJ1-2	CSVLSGMNYGYTF
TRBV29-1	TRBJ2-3	CSVDASGRAITDTQYF
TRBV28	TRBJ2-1	CASSFRGPAHNEQFF
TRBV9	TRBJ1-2	CASTPPGDAFIDGYTF
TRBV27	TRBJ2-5	CASSRLAGKGETQYF
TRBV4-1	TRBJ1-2	CASSDEDRPYGYTF
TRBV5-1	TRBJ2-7	CASSLQSRDGDEQYF
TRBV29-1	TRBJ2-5	CSVGRAGPQETQYF
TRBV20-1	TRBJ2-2	CSAPGTSGTTTGELFF
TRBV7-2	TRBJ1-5	CASSPGQGLGQPQHF
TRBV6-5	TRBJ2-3	CASSLTPTDTQYF
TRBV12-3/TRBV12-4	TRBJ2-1	CASSLKAGGLSYNEQFF
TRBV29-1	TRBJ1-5	CSVGNSNQPQHF
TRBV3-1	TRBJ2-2	CATSRHRGELFF
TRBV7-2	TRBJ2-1	CASSQPGALTYEQFF